Listed below are T cell receptor beta chains from one sample, sequenced in a study of T cell repertoires in cytomegalovirus infection. TCRdb itself ran the reads through MiXCR, one entry per CDR3 protein. In the table there are under 600,000 distinct CDR3 sequences, about 15% of which are singletons. Sequenced material: CD8+ T cells from PBMCs. These TCRs come from a human donor in good health (CMV status not recorded). Some clones in this sample may be carry-over from other donors' samples. Both conserved end residues are part of each CDR3. Each record gives: CDR3 length, clone size, V gene, CDR3 protein. Not every row has a clone size; where given, it reads once, few, many or a size class.

17 | few | TRBV28 | CASSIREMDRDYRPQHF
13 | few | TRBV4-2 | CASSQDYNYGYTF
13 | . | TRBV4-2 | CASSQEYSEEQFF
16 | many | TRBV7-2 | CASSSTLAGGRETQYF
16 | . | TRBV25-1 | CASSDPLGDGPNVLTF
15 | few | TRBV4-1 | CASSPSAGKIETQYF
13 | . | TRBV28 | CASSFQEGTEAFF
15 | many | TRBV7-9 | CASSLVHMGNTEAFF
11 | few | TRBV7-9 | CASSLAEGYTF
14 | many | TRBV7-6 | CASSSAEANEKLFF
22 | many | TRBV28 | CASSSYRGPGLAGPGGPDTQYF
16 | few | TRBV4-1 | CASRVALLSSYNEQFF
14 | many | TRBV29-1 | CSVGRAGRNYGYTF
14 | many | TRBV11-2 | CASSLGAGSYEQYF
13 | once | TRBV7-2 | CASSRNRGETQYF
15 | many | TRBV7-6 | CASRRSQGGDEKLFF
16 | many | TRBV7-6 | CASSFSPGKNTGELFF
16 | . | TRBV28 | CASSPSYRSANYGYTF
16 | many | TRBV5-4 | CASSWASGIEYNEQFF
16 | few | TRBV2 | CASSETEQGANYGYTF